Listed below are T cell receptor beta chains from one sample, sequenced in a study of T cells in Graves' hyperthyroidism and ophthalmopathy. Using its own MiXCR run on the multiplex PCR reads, TCRdb lists one record per CDR3 protein. The sample holds about 560,000 distinct CDR3 sequences, around a sixth seen once. The sample taken for sequencing was blood. These receptor sequences come from a woman aged 30 to 39 with Graves' hyperthyroidism. CDR3s include the opening cysteine and the closing phenylalanine or tryptophan. A D gene is named only where the DNA matches it firmly. Size is stated for part of the rows, as once, few or many counts, or as a class when the clone is expanded.

v_call	cdr3_length	d_call	j_call	clone_size	cdr3_nt	cdr3_aa
TRBV7-8	15	NA	TRBJ2-4	NA	TGTGCCAGCAGCTTAGACCCCGCGACCAAAAACATTCAGTACTTC	CASSLDPATKNIQYF
TRBV29-1	15	TRBD1	TRBJ1-2	NA	TGCAGCGTTGAGGACAGGGGGGCTATTTTTTTTGGCTACACCTTC	CSVEDRGAIFFGYTF
TRBV6-5	18	TRBD2	TRBJ2-3	many	TGTGCCAGCAGTTACTCTAATTTTCTAGCGGGCGTCATCGATACGCAGTATTTT	CASSYSNFLAGVIDTQYF
TRBV7-9	18	TRBD2	TRBJ2-1	NA	TGTGCCAGCAGCTCGAGCGGGGGTCCCTTAAGCTCCTACAATGAGCAGTTCTTC	CASSSSGGPLSSYNEQFF
TRBV5-6	15	NA	TRBJ2-7	few	TGTGCCAGCAGCTTGGAGGGACGGAAATCCTACGAGCAGTACTTC	CASSLEGRKSYEQYF
TRBV11-1	14	TRBD2	TRBJ2-4	once	TGTGCCAGCAGCCCTAGCGGGTCACCAGACATTCAGTACTTC	CASSPSGSPDIQYF
TRBV6-6	14	NA	TRBJ2-3	few	TGTGCCAGCAGTTACTCTCTTTCCGACCATACGCAGTATTTT	CASSYSLSDHTQYF
TRBV30	12	NA	TRBJ2-7	many	TGTGCCTGGAGTGTACGAGCTTACGAGCAGTACTTC	CAWSVRAYEQYF
TRBV19	16	TRBD2	TRBJ2-1	few	TGTGCCACTCACGGGCCTTCTAGCGGGAGTATATTTGAGCAGTTCTTC	CATHGPSSGSIFEQFF
TRBV18	15	NA	TRBJ1-1	many	TGTGCCAGCTCACCCGGTTTTGAGGAGAACACTGAAGCTTTCTTT	CASSPGFEENTEAFF
TRBV7-3	15	NA	TRBJ2-1	NA	TGTGCCAGCAGCTTAAGCGGGGGCAGGGGGGGGGAGCAGTTCTTC	CASSLSGGRGGEQFF
TRBV7-2	13	NA	TRBJ2-2	many	TGTGCCAGCAGCTTAGTCCCTAGAGGGGAGCTGTTTTTT	CASSLVPRGELFF
TRBV11-2	15	TRBD2	TRBJ2-5	many	TGTGCCAGCAGCTTATTTCTAGCGGGAGAAGAGACCCAGTACTTC	CASSLFLAGEETQYF
TRBV6-2/TRBV6-3	15	TRBD1	TRBJ1-5	few	TGTGCCAGCAGTTACTCGAGTCAGGGGGATCAGCCCCAGCATTTT	CASSYSSQGDQPQHF
TRBV2	16	TRBD2	TRBJ2-3	many	TGTGCCAGCAGTGAAGGACTAGCTATTAGCACAGATACGCAGTATTTT	CASSEGLAISTDTQYF
TRBV9	15	NA	TRBJ2-1	many	TGTGCCAGCAGCGTAACAGGGCTGAAGGAGAATGAGCAGTTCTTC	CASSVTGLKENEQFF
TRBV12-3/TRBV12-4	14	NA	TRBJ1-1	many	TGTGCCAGCAGTTTCGGGGAGCTTAGCGCTGAAGCTTTCTTT	CASSFGELSAEAFF
TRBV27	11	NA	TRBJ1-2	few	TGTGCCAGCAGTACGGGCCGTGGCTACACCTTC	CASSTGRGYTF
TRBV2	13	NA	TRBJ2-7	many	TGTGCCAGCAGTGGGGGGCTAGCCTACGAGCAGTACTTC	CASSGGLAYEQYF
TRBV20-1	13	NA	TRBJ2-2	NA	TGCAGTGCTAGAGAACTTCACACCGGGGAGCTGTTTTTT	CSARELHTGELFF
TRBV28	13	NA	TRBJ1-4	NA	TGTGCCAGCCTTGGGGATCATAGTGAAAAACTGTTTTTT	CASLGDHSEKLFF
TRBV6-1	15	TRBD2	TRBJ2-1	many	TGTGCCAGCAGTAGCCGTGTTAGCGGGATTAATGAGCAGTTCTTC	CASSSRVSGINEQFF
TRBV6-2/TRBV6-3	16	TRBD2	TRBJ2-5	NA	TGTGCCAGCAGTTACCCACTTGCGGGAGTCCGGGAGACCCAGTACTTC	CASSYPLAGVRETQYF